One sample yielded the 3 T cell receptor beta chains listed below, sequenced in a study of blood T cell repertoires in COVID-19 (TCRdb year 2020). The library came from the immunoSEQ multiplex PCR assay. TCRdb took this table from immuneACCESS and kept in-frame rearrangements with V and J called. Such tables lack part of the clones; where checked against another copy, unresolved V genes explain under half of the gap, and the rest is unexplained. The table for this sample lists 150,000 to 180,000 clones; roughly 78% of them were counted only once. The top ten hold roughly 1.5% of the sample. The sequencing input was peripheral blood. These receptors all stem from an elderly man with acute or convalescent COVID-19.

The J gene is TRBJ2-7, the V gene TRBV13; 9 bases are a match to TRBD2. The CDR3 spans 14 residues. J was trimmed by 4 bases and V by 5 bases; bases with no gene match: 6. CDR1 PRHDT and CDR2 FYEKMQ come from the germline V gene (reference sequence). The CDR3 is CASSHSGGVYEQYF. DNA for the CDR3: TGTGCCAGCAGCCATAGCGGGGGCGTTTACGAGCAGTACTTC.

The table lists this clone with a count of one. CDR3 amino acids: CASSENLETQYF. The CDR3 bases are TGTGCCAGCAGTGAAAATCTGGAGACCCAGTACTTC. The genes are TRBV6-1 and TRBJ2-5; D gene uncertain. Germline V gene sequence: CDR1 MNHNS, CDR2 SASEGT. V dropped 2 bases and J dropped 5 bases, with 6 bases sitting between them. There are 12 residues in the CDR3.

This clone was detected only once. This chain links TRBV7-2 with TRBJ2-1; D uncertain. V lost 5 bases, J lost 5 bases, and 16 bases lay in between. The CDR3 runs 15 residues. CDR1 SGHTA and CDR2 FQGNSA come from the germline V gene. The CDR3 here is CASSMQSGPNNEQFF. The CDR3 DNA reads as TGTGCCAGCAGCATGCAGTCTGGGCCAAACAATGAGCAGTTCTTC.